A selection of T cell receptor beta chains follows, all from one sample in a study of T cell responses to AZD1222 COVID-19 vaccine. Only in-frame clones appear in the TCRdb table, and some are missing; sequencing was by immunoSEQ multiplex PCR. The repertoire holds around 160,000 clones, more than 75% seen once, with around 5.2% in the top ten. The sequencing here drew on peripheral blood, taken on day 0 of AZD1222 vaccination. Receptors originate from an adult in good health. Both conserved end residues are part of each CDR3. A D gene is named only where the DNA matches it firmly. Size tells how often a clone was seen (once, few, many) or the class of an expanded clone, and some rows leave it out.

d_call: TRBD1
clone_size: NA
v_call: TRBV7-2
j_call: TRBJ1-6
cdr3_aa: CASSQGQGGSPLHF
cdr3_nt: TGTGCCAGCAGCCAGGGACAGGGCGGTTCACCCCTCCACTTT

d_call: NA
clone_size: NA
v_call: TRBV9
j_call: TRBJ2-5
cdr3_aa: CASKQGLDQETQYF
cdr3_nt: TGTGCCAGCAAGCAGGGACTGGACCAAGAGACCCAGTACTTC

d_call: TRBD1
clone_size: NA
v_call: TRBV29-1
j_call: TRBJ1-2
cdr3_aa: CSVEDSWAPGQGIHGYTF
cdr3_nt: TGCAGCGTTGAAGATTCGTGGGCGCCGGGACAGGGGATCCATGGCTACACCTTC

d_call: TRBD1
clone_size: NA
v_call: TRBV3-1/TRBV3-2
j_call: TRBJ1-4
cdr3_aa: CASSLRTGAEKLFF
cdr3_nt: TGTGCCAGCAGCCTAAGGACAGGGGCTGAAAAACTGTTTTTT

d_call: NA
clone_size: few
v_call: TRBV7-2
j_call: TRBJ1-2
cdr3_aa: CASSFGSNWVADYGYTF
cdr3_nt: TGTGCCAGCAGCTTCGGGTCCAATTGGGTGGCGGACTATGGCTACACCTTC

d_call: TRBD1
clone_size: few
v_call: TRBV4-1
j_call: TRBJ2-7
cdr3_aa: CASSPGQGSYEQYF
cdr3_nt: TGCGCCAGCAGCCCGGGACAGGGGTCCTACGAGCAGTACTTC

d_call: NA
clone_size: NA
v_call: TRBV5-1
j_call: TRBJ1-1
cdr3_aa: CASRRGLTTTEAFF
cdr3_nt: TGCGCCAGCAGACGCGGCCTAACTACCACTGAAGCTTTCTTT

d_call: NA
clone_size: NA
v_call: TRBV18
j_call: TRBJ1-5
cdr3_aa: CASSPGDQPQHF
cdr3_nt: TGTGCCAGCTCACCAGGGGATCAGCCCCAGCATTTT

d_call: NA
clone_size: NA
v_call: TRBV5-5
j_call: TRBJ2-7
cdr3_aa: CASSLPEFFEQYF
cdr3_nt: TGTGCCAGCAGCTTGCCGGAATTCTTCGAGCAGTACTTC

d_call: NA
clone_size: once
v_call: TRBV6-4
j_call: TRBJ1-3
cdr3_aa: CASPPNRASVNTIYF
cdr3_nt: TGTGCCAGCCCTCCCAACAGGGCTAGCGTAAACACCATATATTTT

d_call: NA
clone_size: NA
v_call: TRBV12-5
j_call: TRBJ2-6
cdr3_aa: CASGLRSMTKPHSTGANVLTF
cdr3_nt: TGTGCTAGTGGTCTACGGTCAATGACAAAACCCCATAGTACTGGGGCCAACGTCCTGACTTTC

d_call: NA
clone_size: NA
v_call: TRBV15
j_call: TRBJ1-5
cdr3_aa: CATSSRTFPIRNQPQHF
cdr3_nt: TGTGCCACCAGCAGCAGGACATTCCCGATACGCAATCAGCCCCAGCATTTT

d_call: NA
clone_size: NA
v_call: TRBV6-4
j_call: TRBJ1-1
cdr3_aa: CASSDGPGPHTEAFF
cdr3_nt: TGTGCCAGCAGTGACGGACCGGGACCGCACACTGAAGCTTTCTTT

d_call: TRBD1
clone_size: once
v_call: TRBV6-2/TRBV6-3
j_call: TRBJ1-1
cdr3_aa: CASSWGTDTEAFF
cdr3_nt: TGTGCCAGCAGTTGGGGGACAGACACTGAAGCTTTCTTT

d_call: TRBD1
clone_size: NA
v_call: TRBV5-6
j_call: TRBJ1-2
cdr3_aa: CASSVSGTGARGYTF
cdr3_nt: TGTGCCAGCAGCGTATCCGGGACAGGGGCGCGGGGCTACACCTTC

d_call: NA
clone_size: NA
v_call: TRBV7-9
j_call: TRBJ1-2
cdr3_aa: CASSSTLQGHYGYTF
cdr3_nt: TGTGCCAGCAGCTCTACCCTACAGGGCCACTATGGCTACACCTTC

d_call: NA
clone_size: once
v_call: TRBV7-9
j_call: TRBJ1-1
cdr3_aa: CASGSPYTEAFF
cdr3_nt: TGTGCCAGCGGATCCCCCTACACTGAAGCTTTCTTT

d_call: NA
clone_size: NA
v_call: TRBV15
j_call: TRBJ1-2
cdr3_aa: CATSRDLLEGRYGYTF
cdr3_nt: TGTGCCACCAGCAGAGATCTATTGGAGGGACGCTATGGCTACACCTTC

d_call: NA
clone_size: NA
v_call: TRBV4-3
j_call: TRBJ2-4
cdr3_aa: CASSQDRSRRTNIQYF
cdr3_nt: TGCGCCAGCAGCCAAGATCGATCTCGACGGACAAACATTCAGTACTTC

d_call: NA
clone_size: NA
v_call: TRBV5-1
j_call: TRBJ1-2
cdr3_aa: CASSSWTEGFYGYTF
cdr3_nt: TGCGCCAGCAGCTCCTGGACAGAAGGGTTCTATGGCTACACCTTC

d_call: NA
clone_size: NA
v_call: TRBV6-5
j_call: TRBJ2-2
cdr3_aa: CATQWGSRGGELFF
cdr3_nt: TGTGCCACCCAATGGGGCTCCCGAGGGGGGGAGCTGTTTTTT

d_call: NA
clone_size: NA
v_call: TRBV6-5
j_call: TRBJ2-7
cdr3_aa: CASSTGYEQYF
cdr3_nt: TGTGCCAGCAGCACAGGGTACGAGCAGTACTTC

d_call: NA
clone_size: NA
v_call: TRBV28
j_call: TRBJ2-5
cdr3_aa: CASSPGTGRETQYF
cdr3_nt: TGTGCCAGCAGTCCTGGGACCGGTAGGGAGACCCAGTACTTC

d_call: NA
clone_size: NA
v_call: TRBV5-1
j_call: TRBJ2-3
cdr3_aa: CASRAGTKQYF
cdr3_nt: TGCGCCAGCAGAGCCGGGACCAAACAGTATTTT

d_call: NA
clone_size: NA
v_call: TRBV7-3
j_call: TRBJ1-2
cdr3_aa: CASSLTGRGNYGYTF
cdr3_nt: TGTGCCAGCAGCTTAACGGGACGTGGAAACTATGGCTACACCTTC

d_call: NA
clone_size: NA
v_call: TRBV29-1
j_call: TRBJ2-5
cdr3_aa: CSVVGVQARETQYF
cdr3_nt: TGCAGCGTTGTTGGGGTACAGGCGCGAGAGACCCAGTACTTC

d_call: NA
clone_size: NA
v_call: TRBV12-3/TRBV12-4
j_call: TRBJ1-6
cdr3_aa: CASSHGPSPLHF
cdr3_nt: TGTGCCAGCAGCCATGGACCTTCACCCCTCCACTTT

d_call: TRBD2
clone_size: NA
v_call: TRBV28
j_call: TRBJ2-7
cdr3_aa: CASSPRVRREYYEQYF
cdr3_nt: TGTGCCAGCAGTCCCAGGGTCAGGCGGGAGTATTACGAGCAGTACTTC

d_call: TRBD1
clone_size: NA
v_call: TRBV6-2/TRBV6-3
j_call: TRBJ2-1
cdr3_aa: CASSYTGAHNEQFF
cdr3_nt: TGTGCCAGCAGTTACACAGGGGCGCACAATGAGCAGTTCTTC

d_call: TRBD2
clone_size: few
v_call: TRBV9
j_call: TRBJ2-1
cdr3_aa: CASSVGGGAYNEQFF
cdr3_nt: TGTGCCAGCAGCGTGGGCGGGGGGGCCTACAATGAGCAGTTCTTC

d_call: TRBD2
clone_size: once
v_call: TRBV3-1/TRBV3-2
j_call: TRBJ2-1
cdr3_aa: CASSHRGGGYNEQFF
cdr3_nt: TGTGCCAGCAGCCACCGCGGGGGTGGCTACAATGAGCAGTTCTTC

d_call: NA
clone_size: NA
v_call: TRBV7-7
j_call: TRBJ1-6
cdr3_aa: CARPPWELNNSPLHF
cdr3_nt: TGTGCTAGACCCCCCTGGGAGCTTAATAATTCACCCCTCCACTTT

d_call: NA
clone_size: NA
v_call: TRBV11-2
j_call: TRBJ2-4
cdr3_aa: CASSSTSGHIQYF
cdr3_nt: TGTGCCAGCAGCTCAACTTCAGGGCACATTCAGTACTTC

d_call: NA
clone_size: once
v_call: TRBV19
j_call: TRBJ1-1
cdr3_aa: CASSWWARFGTEAFF
cdr3_nt: TGTGCCAGTAGTTGGTGGGCGAGATTCGGCACTGAAGCTTTCTTT

d_call: NA
clone_size: NA
v_call: TRBV25-1
j_call: TRBJ1-3
cdr3_aa: CASSEGDTIYF
cdr3_nt: TGTGCCAGTAGTGAGGGGGACACCATATATTTT

d_call: NA
clone_size: NA
v_call: TRBV7-9
j_call: TRBJ2-2
cdr3_aa: CASSLGGRHGELFF
cdr3_nt: TGTGCCAGCAGCTTAGGAGGGCGGCACGGGGAGCTGTTTTTT

d_call: NA
clone_size: NA
v_call: TRBV12-2
j_call: TRBJ1-5
cdr3_aa: CATSQVRADYSNQPQHF
cdr3_nt: TGTGCAACCTCCCAGGTCAGGGCGGATTATAGCAATCAGCCCCAGCATTTT

d_call: NA
clone_size: NA
v_call: TRBV13
j_call: TRBJ2-2
cdr3_aa: CASSLYNTGELFF
cdr3_nt: TGTGCCAGCAGCTTATACAACACCGGGGAGCTGTTTTTT

d_call: NA
clone_size: NA
v_call: TRBV20-1
j_call: TRBJ1-2
cdr3_aa: CSAVGLSGYTF
cdr3_nt: TGCAGTGCTGTAGGGCTTTCTGGCTACACCTTC

d_call: NA
clone_size: NA
v_call: TRBV5-1
j_call: TRBJ1-5
cdr3_aa: CASSEGSDSNQPQHF
cdr3_nt: TGCGCCAGCAGCGAAGGATCCGATAGCAATCAGCCCCAGCATTTT

d_call: NA
clone_size: NA
v_call: TRBV27
j_call: TRBJ2-7
cdr3_aa: CASSSKARSGTGSYEQYF
cdr3_nt: TGTGCCAGCAGTTCCAAAGCAAGATCCGGGACCGGCTCCTACGAGCAGTACTTC

d_call: TRBD2
clone_size: NA
v_call: TRBV29-1
j_call: TRBJ2-3
cdr3_aa: CSVEKIEAGAPDTQYF
cdr3_nt: TGCAGCGTTGAAAAAATCGAGGCGGGAGCCCCAGATACGCAGTATTTT

d_call: TRBD2
clone_size: NA
v_call: TRBV7-2
j_call: TRBJ2-7
cdr3_aa: CASSFGLALYEQYF
cdr3_nt: TGTGCCAGCAGCTTCGGACTAGCCCTGTACGAGCAGTACTTC

d_call: NA
clone_size: NA
v_call: TRBV6-2/TRBV6-3
j_call: TRBJ1-6
cdr3_aa: CASSWHGSPLHF
cdr3_nt: TGTGCCAGCAGTTGGCACGGTTCACCCCTCCACTTT

d_call: NA
clone_size: NA
v_call: TRBV7-9
j_call: TRBJ1-1
cdr3_aa: CASSSNTEAFF
cdr3_nt: TGTGCCAGCAGCTCGAACACTGAAGCTTTCTTT

d_call: NA
clone_size: NA
v_call: TRBV9
j_call: TRBJ2-1
cdr3_aa: CASSVDSSYNEQFF
cdr3_nt: TGTGCCAGCAGCGTGGACAGCTCCTACAATGAGCAGTTCTTC

d_call: NA
clone_size: NA
v_call: TRBV28
j_call: TRBJ1-4
cdr3_aa: CASSPPGRDEKLFF
cdr3_nt: TGTGCCAGCAGCCCCCCAGGGCGGGATGAAAAACTGTTTTTT

d_call: NA
clone_size: NA
v_call: TRBV5-8
j_call: TRBJ2-3
cdr3_aa: CASSPGVAADTQYF
cdr3_nt: TGTGCCAGCAGCCCGGGGGTGGCGGCAGATACGCAGTATTTT

d_call: NA
clone_size: NA
v_call: TRBV29-1
j_call: TRBJ2-2
cdr3_aa: CSIFKGRNTGELFF
cdr3_nt: TGCAGCATTTTTAAGGGGCGCAACACCGGGGAGCTGTTTTTT

d_call: NA
clone_size: once
v_call: TRBV27
j_call: TRBJ1-5
cdr3_aa: CASSYGGGHQPQHF
cdr3_nt: TGTGCCAGCAGTTACGGGGGGGGACATCAGCCCCAGCATTTT

d_call: NA
clone_size: NA
v_call: TRBV28
j_call: TRBJ2-2
cdr3_aa: CASSPTGSGELFF
cdr3_nt: TGTGCCAGCAGTCCAACAGGTTCCGGGGAGCTGTTTTTT

d_call: TRBD1
clone_size: NA
v_call: TRBV7-2
j_call: TRBJ1-2
cdr3_aa: CASSSTGDQANYGYTF
cdr3_nt: TGTGCCAGCAGCTCTACAGGGGATCAGGCTAACTATGGCTACACCTTC

d_call: TRBD1
clone_size: NA
v_call: TRBV19
j_call: TRBJ1-5
cdr3_aa: CASSIYDRGDQPQHF
cdr3_nt: TGTGCCAGTAGTATATACGACAGGGGCGATCAGCCCCAGCATTTT

d_call: NA
clone_size: once
v_call: TRBV7-9
j_call: TRBJ1-2
cdr3_aa: CASSLGQAGNYGYTF
cdr3_nt: TGTGCCAGCAGCCTGGGCCAGGCAGGAAACTATGGCTACACCTTC

d_call: NA
clone_size: NA
v_call: TRBV7-2
j_call: TRBJ1-5
cdr3_aa: CASSLGLGRGNQPQHF
cdr3_nt: TGTGCCAGCAGCTTAGGATTGGGACGGGGCAATCAGCCCCAGCATTTT